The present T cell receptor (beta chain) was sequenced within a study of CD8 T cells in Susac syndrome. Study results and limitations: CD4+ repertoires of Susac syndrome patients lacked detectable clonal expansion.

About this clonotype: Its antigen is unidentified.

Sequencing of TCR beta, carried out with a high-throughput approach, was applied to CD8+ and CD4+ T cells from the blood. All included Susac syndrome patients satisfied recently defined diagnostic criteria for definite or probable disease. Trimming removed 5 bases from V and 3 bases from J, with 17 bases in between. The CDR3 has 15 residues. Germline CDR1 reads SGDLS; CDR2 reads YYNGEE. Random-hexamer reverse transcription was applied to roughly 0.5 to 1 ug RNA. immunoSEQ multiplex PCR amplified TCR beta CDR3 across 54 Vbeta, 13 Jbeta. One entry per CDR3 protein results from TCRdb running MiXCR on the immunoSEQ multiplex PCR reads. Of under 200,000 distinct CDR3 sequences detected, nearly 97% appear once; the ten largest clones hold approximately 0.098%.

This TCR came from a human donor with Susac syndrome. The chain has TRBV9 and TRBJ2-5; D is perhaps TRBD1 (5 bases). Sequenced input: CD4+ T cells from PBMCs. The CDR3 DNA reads TGTGCCAGCAGTCCTAGGGCACAGGCAGAAGAGACCCAGTACTTC. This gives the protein CASSPRAQAEETQYF. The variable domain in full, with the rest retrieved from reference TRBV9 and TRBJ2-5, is DSGVTQTPKHLITATGQRVTLRCSPRSGDLSVYWYQQSLDQGLQFLIQYYNGEERAKGNILERFSAQQFPDLHSELNLSSLELGDSALYFCASSPRAQAEETQYFGPGTRLLVL.